These T cell receptor beta chains were read from a single sample in a study of blood T cell repertoires in COVID-19. Clones were read by immunoSEQ multiplex PCR, and TCRdb kept only the in-frame ones, dropping some. The table has 300,000 to 350,000 clones, roughly 84% seen once. The sample taken for sequencing was PBMCs or T cells enriched from blood (not recorded which). These receptors all come from a woman in her twenties or thirties who had recovered from COVID-19. The CDR3 runs from the conserved cysteine through the conserved F or W. A D gene is named only where the DNA matches it firmly. Expanded clones get a size class; other rows say once, few or many, or leave the size out.

j_gene: TRBJ2-3
v_gene: TRBV6-5
d_gene: TRBD2
abundance: NA
len: 16
CDR3nt: TGTGCCAGCAGTTGGGGTAGCGGGGGTCTCACAGATACGCAGTATTTT
CDR3aa: CASSWGSGGLTDTQYF

j_gene: TRBJ1-5
v_gene: TRBV28
d_gene: TRBD1
abundance: NA
len: 17
CDR3nt: TGTGCCAGCAGGCCCAGGGACAGCAAATATAGCAATCAGCCCCAGCATTTT
CDR3aa: CASRPRDSKYSNQPQHF

j_gene: TRBJ1-2
v_gene: TRBV7-9
d_gene: NA
abundance: NA
len: 15
CDR3nt: TGTGCCAGCAGCTTAGGGACAACAAGGGACTATGGCTACACCTTC
CDR3aa: CASSLGTTRDYGYTF

j_gene: TRBJ2-7
v_gene: TRBV24-1
d_gene: NA
abundance: NA
len: 12
CDR3nt: TGTGCCACCAGTGAGTCCGGCTACGAGCAGTACTTC
CDR3aa: CATSESGYEQYF

j_gene: TRBJ2-5
v_gene: TRBV5-4
d_gene: NA
abundance: NA
len: 16
CDR3nt: TGTGCCAGCAGCGGCAGCCCTCAGGAAATCCAAGAGACCCAGTACTTC
CDR3aa: CASSGSPQEIQETQYF

j_gene: TRBJ2-2
v_gene: TRBV5-1
d_gene: TRBD1
abundance: NA
len: 15
CDR3nt: TGCGCCAGCAGCTTTAAGGGGGCGGACACCGGGGAGCTGTTTTTT
CDR3aa: CASSFKGADTGELFF

j_gene: TRBJ2-3
v_gene: TRBV18
d_gene: NA
abundance: NA
len: 15
CDR3nt: TGTGCCAGCTCACCAACTCTCCGAGGGCCAGATACGCAGTATTTT
CDR3aa: CASSPTLRGPDTQYF

j_gene: TRBJ2-2
v_gene: TRBV6-5
d_gene: NA
abundance: NA
len: 15
CDR3nt: TGTGCCAGCAGTTATTTTGGGGGCAACACCGGGGAGCTGTTTTTT
CDR3aa: CASSYFGGNTGELFF

j_gene: TRBJ2-1
v_gene: TRBV11-2
d_gene: NA
abundance: NA
len: 13
CDR3nt: TGTGCCAGCAGCTCACGCCAGGGTAATGAGCAGTTCTTC
CDR3aa: CASSSRQGNEQFF

j_gene: TRBJ2-3
v_gene: TRBV3-1/TRBV3-2
d_gene: NA
abundance: NA
len: 16
CDR3nt: TGTGCCAGCAGACAGGGGCGGGGGGCCTTCACAGATACGCAGTATTTT
CDR3aa: CASRQGRGAFTDTQYF

j_gene: TRBJ2-1
v_gene: TRBV5-6
d_gene: TRBD1
abundance: NA
len: 17
CDR3nt: TGTGCCAGCACCTACCTCTTGATCGGACAGGGTAACAATGAGCAGTTCTTC
CDR3aa: CASTYLLIGQGNNEQFF

j_gene: TRBJ1-1
v_gene: TRBV9
d_gene: NA
abundance: NA
len: 13
CDR3nt: TGTGCCAGCAGCGTAGCAGTTGACACTGAAGCTTTCTTT
CDR3aa: CASSVAVDTEAFF

j_gene: TRBJ2-1
v_gene: TRBV7-2
d_gene: TRBD2
abundance: NA
len: 19
CDR3nt: TGTGCCAGCAGCCAGCCGGGACTAGCGGGACGGAAAATATACAATGAGCAGTTCTTC
CDR3aa: CASSQPGLAGRKIYNEQFF

j_gene: TRBJ1-2
v_gene: TRBV6-1
d_gene: TRBD1
abundance: NA
len: 16
CDR3nt: TGTGCCAGCAGTGAGGGACAGGGCGGATCTAACTATGGCTACACCTTC
CDR3aa: CASSEGQGGSNYGYTF

j_gene: TRBJ2-7
v_gene: TRBV7-7
d_gene: NA
abundance: once
len: 15
CDR3nt: TGTGCCAGCAGCCTTTCGACAGGGACTTCCTACGAGCAGTACTTC
CDR3aa: CASSLSTGTSYEQYF

j_gene: TRBJ2-2
v_gene: TRBV19
d_gene: TRBD2
abundance: NA
len: 16
CDR3nt: TGTGCCAGTAGTCAAGAGCGGGGGCGCCCAACCGGGGAGCTGTTTTTT
CDR3aa: CASSQERGRPTGELFF

j_gene: TRBJ1-6
v_gene: TRBV7-2
d_gene: TRBD1
abundance: NA
len: 14
CDR3nt: TGTGCCAGCAGCCCGGGACAGGGCAATTCACCCCTCCACTTT
CDR3aa: CASSPGQGNSPLHF

j_gene: TRBJ1-1
v_gene: TRBV7-2
d_gene: NA
abundance: NA
len: 14
CDR3nt: TGTGCCAGCAGCTACACAGGGAGGGGGACTGAAGCTTTCTTT
CDR3aa: CASSYTGRGTEAFF

j_gene: TRBJ2-1
v_gene: TRBV19
d_gene: TRBD2
abundance: NA
len: 16
CDR3nt: TGTGCCAGTAGTGGCGAGCGGGGGGCGATCTACAATGAGCAGTTCTTC
CDR3aa: CASSGERGAIYNEQFF

j_gene: TRBJ2-7
v_gene: TRBV11-2
d_gene: NA
abundance: once
len: 15
CDR3nt: TGTGCCAGCAGCTTGGACACTACTGGCTTGGACGAGCAGTACTTC
CDR3aa: CASSLDTTGLDEQYF

j_gene: TRBJ2-3
v_gene: TRBV3-1/TRBV3-2
d_gene: TRBD2
abundance: NA
len: 16
CDR3nt: TGTGCCAGCAGCCAAGATGGAAAAATGCGGGGGGTAACGCAGTATTTT
CDR3aa: CASSQDGKMRGVTQYF

j_gene: TRBJ2-2
v_gene: TRBV25-1
d_gene: TRBD1
abundance: NA
len: 14
CDR3nt: TGTGCCAGCAGCCTACTGACAGGGACCGGGGAGCTGTTTTTT
CDR3aa: CASSLLTGTGELFF